This TCR beta chain appears in the sequencing data of a study of pediatric ulcerative colitis. Data came from immunoSEQ multiplex PCR; TCRdb stores just in-frame clones and leaves some out. The table lists some 14,000 clones, 75% to 90% of them singletons. The CDR3 has 15 residues. The ends lost 4 bases at V and 0 bases at J; junction bases unmatched: 3. The germline gives CDR1 LNHDA, CDR2 SQIVND (reference sequence). The sample comprised blood. The genes are TRBV19 and TRBJ2-1; 7 bases align to TRBD1. This receptor was identified in a boy younger than 18 with moderate ulcerative colitis. The CDR3 DNA reads TGTGCCAGTAGTACCGGGACAGTCTCCTACAATGAGCAGTTCTTC. Translation gives CASSTGTVSYNEQFF.